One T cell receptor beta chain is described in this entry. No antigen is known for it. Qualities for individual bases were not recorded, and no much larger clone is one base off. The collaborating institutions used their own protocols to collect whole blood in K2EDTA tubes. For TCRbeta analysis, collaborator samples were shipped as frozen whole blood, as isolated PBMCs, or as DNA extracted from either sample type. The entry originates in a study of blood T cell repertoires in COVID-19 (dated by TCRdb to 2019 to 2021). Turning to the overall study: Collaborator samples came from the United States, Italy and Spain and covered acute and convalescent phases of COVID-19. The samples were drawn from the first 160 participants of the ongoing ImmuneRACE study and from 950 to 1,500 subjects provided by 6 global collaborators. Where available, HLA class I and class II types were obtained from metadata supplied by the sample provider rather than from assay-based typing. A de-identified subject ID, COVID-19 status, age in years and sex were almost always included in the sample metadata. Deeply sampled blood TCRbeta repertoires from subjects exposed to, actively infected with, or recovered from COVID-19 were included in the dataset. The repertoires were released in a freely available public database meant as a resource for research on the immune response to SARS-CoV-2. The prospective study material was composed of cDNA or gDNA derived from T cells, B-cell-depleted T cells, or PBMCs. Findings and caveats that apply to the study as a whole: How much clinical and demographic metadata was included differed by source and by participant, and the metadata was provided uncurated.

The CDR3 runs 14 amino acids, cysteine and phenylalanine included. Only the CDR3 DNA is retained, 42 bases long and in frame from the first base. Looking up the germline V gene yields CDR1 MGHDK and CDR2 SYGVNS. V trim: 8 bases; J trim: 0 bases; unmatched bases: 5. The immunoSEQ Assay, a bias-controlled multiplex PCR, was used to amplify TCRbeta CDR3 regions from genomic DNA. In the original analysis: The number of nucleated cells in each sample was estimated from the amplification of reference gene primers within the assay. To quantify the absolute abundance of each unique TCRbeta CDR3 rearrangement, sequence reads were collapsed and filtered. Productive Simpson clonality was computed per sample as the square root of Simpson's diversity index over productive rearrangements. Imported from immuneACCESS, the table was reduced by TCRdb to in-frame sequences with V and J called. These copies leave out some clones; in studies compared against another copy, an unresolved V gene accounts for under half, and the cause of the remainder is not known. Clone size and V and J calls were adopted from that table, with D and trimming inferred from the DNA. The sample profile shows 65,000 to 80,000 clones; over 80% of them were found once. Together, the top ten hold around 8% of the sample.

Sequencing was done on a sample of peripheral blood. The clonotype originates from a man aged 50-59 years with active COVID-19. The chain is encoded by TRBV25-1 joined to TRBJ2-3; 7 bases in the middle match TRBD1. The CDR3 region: CASSRTGSTDTQYF. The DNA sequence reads TGTGCCAGCTCCCGGACAGGTAGCACAGATACGCAGTATTTT.